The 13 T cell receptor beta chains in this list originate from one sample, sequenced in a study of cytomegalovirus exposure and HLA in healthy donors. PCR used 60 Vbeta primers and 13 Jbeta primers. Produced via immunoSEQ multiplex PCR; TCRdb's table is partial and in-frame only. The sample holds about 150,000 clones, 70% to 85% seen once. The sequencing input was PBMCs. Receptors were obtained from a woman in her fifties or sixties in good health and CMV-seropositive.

The CDR3 region has the DNA TGTGCCAGCAGCCCCGACCGGTTAGCGGGGGGGCCCGGGGAGCTGTTTTTT. Protein sequence: CASSPDRLAGGPGELFF. The chain recombines TRBV7-2 with TRBJ2-2; TRBD2 aligns across 11 bases. From germline, CDR1 is SGHTA and CDR2 FQGNSA. The V segment lost 5 bases and the J segment 6 bases; nucleotides outside the gene matches: 11. CDR3 length: 17 residues.

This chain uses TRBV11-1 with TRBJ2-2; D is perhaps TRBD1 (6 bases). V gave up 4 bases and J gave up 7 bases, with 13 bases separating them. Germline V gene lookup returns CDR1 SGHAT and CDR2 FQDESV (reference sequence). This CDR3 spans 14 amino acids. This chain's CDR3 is CASSSGQNDGELFF. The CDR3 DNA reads TGTGCCAGCAGCTCCGGACAGAATGACGGGGAGCTGTTTTTT.

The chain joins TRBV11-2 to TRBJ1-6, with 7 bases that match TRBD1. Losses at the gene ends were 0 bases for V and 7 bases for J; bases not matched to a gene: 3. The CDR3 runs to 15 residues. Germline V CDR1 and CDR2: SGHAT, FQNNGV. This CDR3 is CASSLETGPNSPLHF. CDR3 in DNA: TGTGCCAGCAGCTTAGAGACAGGGCCGAATTCACCCCTCCACTTT. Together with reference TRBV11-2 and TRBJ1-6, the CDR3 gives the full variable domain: EAGVAQSPRYKIIEKRQSVAFWCNPISGHATLYWYQQILGQGPKLLIQFQNNGVVDDSQLPKDRFSAERLKGVDSTLKIQPAKLEDSAVYLCASSLETGPNSPLHFGNGTRLTVT.

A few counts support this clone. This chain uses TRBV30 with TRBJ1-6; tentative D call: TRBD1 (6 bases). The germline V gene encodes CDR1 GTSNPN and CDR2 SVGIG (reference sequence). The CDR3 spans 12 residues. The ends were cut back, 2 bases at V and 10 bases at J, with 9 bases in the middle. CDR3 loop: CAWSSGVSPLHF. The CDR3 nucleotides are TGTGCCTGGAGTTCAGGGGTATCACCCCTCCACTTT.

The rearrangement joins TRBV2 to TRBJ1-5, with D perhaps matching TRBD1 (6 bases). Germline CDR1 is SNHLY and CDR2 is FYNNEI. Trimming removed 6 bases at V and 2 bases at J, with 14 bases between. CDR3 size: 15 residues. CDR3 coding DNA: TGTGCCAGCAGGGAACAGGGTATGGGCAATCAGCCCCAGCATTTT. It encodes CASREQGMGNQPQHF.

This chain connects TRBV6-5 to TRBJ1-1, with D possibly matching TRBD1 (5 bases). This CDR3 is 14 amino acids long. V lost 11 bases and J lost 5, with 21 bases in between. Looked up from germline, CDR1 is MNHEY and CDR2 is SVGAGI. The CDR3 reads CAARLGGARTEAFF. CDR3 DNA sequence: TGTGCCGCGAGGCTGGGCGGGGCAAGGACTGAAGCTTTCTTT.

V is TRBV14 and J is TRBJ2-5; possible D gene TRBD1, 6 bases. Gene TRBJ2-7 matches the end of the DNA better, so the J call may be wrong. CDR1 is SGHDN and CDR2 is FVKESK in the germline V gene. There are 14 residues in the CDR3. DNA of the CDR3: TGTGCCAGCAGACCGAGGGGAATGACAGGCGAGCAGTACTTC. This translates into CASRPRGMTGEQYF.

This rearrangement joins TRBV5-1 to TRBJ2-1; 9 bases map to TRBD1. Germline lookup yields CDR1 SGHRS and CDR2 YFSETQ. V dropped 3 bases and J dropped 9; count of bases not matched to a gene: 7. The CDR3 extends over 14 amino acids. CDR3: CASSSDRGIGEQFF. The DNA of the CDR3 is TGCGCCAGCAGCTCCGACAGGGGGATTGGTGAGCAGTTCTTC.

CDR3 DNA sequence: TGTGCCAGCGGGGGGGGAGCACAGGGCTACACCTTC. Translated, it gives CASGGGAQGYTF. The chain couples TRBV9 to TRBJ1-2, with a possible D match to TRBD1 (5 bases). The CDR3 loop spans 12 amino acids. V lost 7 bases to trimming and J lost 8 bases, with 15 bases between them. Germline V CDR1 and CDR2: SGDLS, YYNGEE. The full variable domain, rest sourced from reference TRBV9 and TRBJ1-2, is DSGVTQTPKHLITATGQRVTLRCSPRSGDLSVYWYQQSLDQGLQFLIQYYNGEERAKGNILERFSAQQFPDLHSELNLSSLELGDSALYFCASGGGAQGYTFGSGTRLTVV.

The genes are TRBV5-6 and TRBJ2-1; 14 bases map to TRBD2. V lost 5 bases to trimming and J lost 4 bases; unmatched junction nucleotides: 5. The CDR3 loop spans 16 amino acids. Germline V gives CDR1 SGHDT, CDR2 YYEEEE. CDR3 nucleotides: TGTGCCAGCAGTCGACTAGCGGGGGGGGCTTACAATGAGCAGTTCTTC. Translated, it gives CASSRLAGGAYNEQFF.

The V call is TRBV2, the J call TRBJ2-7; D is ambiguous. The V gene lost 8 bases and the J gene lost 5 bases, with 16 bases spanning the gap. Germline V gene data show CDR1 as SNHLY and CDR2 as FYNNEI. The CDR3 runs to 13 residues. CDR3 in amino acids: CASRSGAGHEQYF. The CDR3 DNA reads TGTGCCAGCCGTTCTGGTGCAGGCCACGAGCAGTACTTC.

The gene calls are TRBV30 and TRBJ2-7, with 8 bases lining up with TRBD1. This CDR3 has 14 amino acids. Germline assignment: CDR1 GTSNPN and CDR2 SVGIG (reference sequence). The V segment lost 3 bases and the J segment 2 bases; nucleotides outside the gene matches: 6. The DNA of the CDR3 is TGTGCCTGGAGCAAAACAGGGGGTGCCTACGAGCAGTACTTC. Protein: CAWSKTGGAYEQYF.

For the CDR3, the DNA is TGTGCCAGCAGCTTTAACACGGGGGAGCAGTACTTC. It encodes CASSFNTGEQYF. The V and J genes are TRBV13 and TRBJ2-7, with D possibly matching TRBD2 (5 bases). Deletions cut 3 bases from V and 7 bases from J, with 10 bases between. This CDR3 is built from 12 residues. Germline-derived CDR1 and CDR2 are PRHDT and FYEKMQ (reference sequence).